Listed here are 18 T cell receptor beta chains from one sample, sequenced in a study of blood T cell repertoires in COVID-19. Libraries were prepared by immunoSEQ multiplex PCR; TCRdb keeps only in-frame clonotypes and omits some of them. The sample carries fewer than 300,000 clones, approximately 89% recorded once. The sequencing input was peripheral blood. All receptors come from a woman in her 30s with COVID-19, enrolled during active disease.

The chain uses TRBV2 and TRBJ2-7; D gene unclear. The CDR3 has 14 residues. Trimming took off 6 bases at V and 4 bases at J, with 16 bases between the two ends. Germline CDR1 reads SNHLY; CDR2 reads FYNNEI. Written as DNA, the CDR3 is TGTGCCAGCAGCATTAGAACCGTTCCTTACGAGCAGTACTTC. The encoded protein is CASSIRTVPYEQYF.

V usage is TRBV2 and J usage is TRBJ1-1, with TRBD1 matching over 7 bases. J gave up 1 base and V 6 bases, and 2 bases lay outside the gene matches. The germline V gene encodes CDR1 SNHLY and CDR2 FYNNEI. This CDR3 spans 13 amino acids. For the CDR3, the DNA is TGTGCCAGCAGAAGGACAGGGAACACTGAAGCTTTCTTT. It yields the protein CASRRTGNTEAFF.

The genes are TRBV19 and TRBJ1-1; TRBD1 matches at 8 bases. Germline V CDR1 and CDR2: LNHDA, SQIVND (reference sequence). Trimming removed 5 bases from V and 1 base from J; junction bases left unmatched: 12. The CDR3 runs to 17 residues. Here the CDR3 DNA reads TGTGCCAGTAGTCCAACTGACAGGGGACCAAAGAACACTGAAGCTTTCTTT. Its translation: CASSPTDRGPKNTEAFF.

The chain combines TRBV19 with TRBJ1-5; TRBD1 matches 9 bases. The CDR3 has 15 amino acids. J gave up 4 bases and V 7 bases, and 8 bases lay outside the gene matches. Germline CDR1 is LNHDA and CDR2 is SQIVND (reference sequence). The CDR3 DNA reads as TGTGCCAGTAACACCAGGACAGGGGCTAATCAGCCCCAGCATTTT. It translates to CASNTRTGANQPQHF. Full variable domain (remainder filled in from reference TRBV19 and TRBJ1-5): DGGITQSPKYLFRKEGQNVTLSCEQNLNHDAMYWYRQDPGQGLRLIYYSQIVNDFQKGDIAEGYSVSREKKESFPLTVTSAQKNPTAFYLCASNTRTGANQPQHFGDGTRLSIL.

Written as DNA, the CDR3 is TGTGCCAGTAGTATAGGGGGCAGGGGTTCAACTGAAGCTTTCTTT. Translation gives CASSIGGRGSTEAFF. The chain combines TRBV19 with TRBJ1-1, with D maybe TRBD1 (6 bases). The V end was cut by 1 base, the J end by 5 bases, with 14 bases between. This CDR3 has 15 amino acids. From germline, CDR1 is LNHDA and CDR2 SQIVND (reference sequence).

The CDR3 region is CASSFSPGLAGEVEQYF. CDR3 in DNA: TGTGCCAGCAGCTTCTCCCCAGGACTAGCGGGAGAGGTCGAGCAGTACTTC. The chain couples TRBV11-3 to TRBJ2-7, with 13 bases identical to TRBD2. This CDR3 has 17 residues. V gave up 3 bases and J gave up 6 bases; unmatched junction bases: 11. Germline V CDR1 and CDR2: SGHNT, YENEEA. Full variable domain (missing parts from reference TRBV11-3 and TRBJ2-7): EAGVVQSPRYKIIEKKQPVAFWCNPISGHNTLYWYLQNLGQGPELLIRYENEEAVDDSQLPKDRFSAERLKGVDSTLKIQPAELGDSAVYLCASSFSPGLAGEVEQYFGPGTRLTVT.

V is TRBV19 and J is TRBJ2-1; 13 bases align to TRBD2. This CDR3 is 16 amino acids long. Germline CDR1 is LNHDA and CDR2 is SQIVND (reference sequence). V shed 5 bases, J shed 9 bases, and the junction held 10 bases outside the gene matches. The CDR3 here is CASSVGLAGVLVEQFF. The CDR3 DNA sequence: TGTGCCAGTAGTGTAGGACTAGCGGGAGTTTTGGTTGAGCAGTTCTTC.

V gene TRBV6-5 combines with J gene TRBJ1-4, with D possibly matching TRBD1 (6 bases). The CDR3 consists of 16 residues. Germline assignment: CDR1 MNHEY and CDR2 SVGAGI. V lost 0 bases and J lost 8, with 16 bases in between. CDR3 DNA: TGTGCCAGCAGTTACTCGATTGGGGGGGCAAGAGAAAAACTGTTTTTT. Its translation: CASSYSIGGAREKLFF.

The chain recombines TRBV28 with TRBJ2-7, with TRBD2 matching over 7 bases. The CDR3 runs 15 residues. Unmatched junction bases numbered 9, after V lost 3 bases and J lost 4 bases. CDR1 is MDHEN and CDR2 is SYDVKM in the germline V gene. The CDR3 DNA reads as TGTGCCAGCAGTTTGCAGCGGGGAGTAGTGTACGAGCAGTACTTC. Protein product: CASSLQRGVVYEQYF. Complete variable domain (other parts from reference TRBV28 and TRBJ2-7): DVKVTQSSRYLVKRTGEKVFLECVQDMDHENMFWYRQDPGLGLRLIYFSYDVKMKEKGDIPEGYSVSREKKERFSLILESASTNQTSMYLCASSLQRGVVYEQYFGPGTRLTVT.

The gene calls are TRBV18 and TRBJ1-1; the D is unclear. In germline, CDR1 is KGHSH, CDR2 LQKENI. The CDR3 contains 13 residues. The V end was cut by 1 base, the J end by 11 bases, with 14 bases between. The CDR3 loop is CASSPRLQEEAFF. CDR3 DNA sequence: TGTGCCAGCTCACCACGGCTTCAGGAGGAGGCTTTCTTT.

The V and J genes are TRBV29-1 and TRBJ1-4; tentative D call: TRBD1 (5 bases). The length of the CDR3 is 15 residues. Trimming took 0 bases from V and 0 from J, leaving 8 bases between them. Germline V gene lookup returns CDR1 SQVTM and CDR2 ANQGSEA. This CDR3 is CSVEDQGATNEKLFF. CDR3 nucleotides: TGCAGCGTTGAAGATCAGGGTGCAACTAATGAAAAACTGTTTTTT.

With regard to this clone: This specimen includes other DNA sequences encoding the same CDR3. The rearrangement joins TRBV27 to TRBJ2-3; tentative D call: TRBD1 (6 bases). From germline, CDR1 is MNHEY and CDR2 SMNVEV (reference sequence). Trimming shortened V by 1 base and J by 3 bases, and 8 bases separated the two germline ends. The CDR3 length is 14 residues. The CDR3 DNA reads as TGTGCCAGCAGTTTATTGCAGGGGACAGATACGCAGTATTTT. Residues: CASSLLQGTDTQYF.

The rearrangement joins TRBV18 to TRBJ1-5; the match to TRBD1 covers 12 bases. The CDR3 sequence is 20 residues long. The V gene's germline CDR1 is KGHSH and CDR2 LQKENI. V trimming: 3 bases; J trimming: 3 bases; junction bases outside the gene matches: 15. This chain's CDR3 is CASSPLGTGGFNSVNQPQHF. The CDR3 nucleotides read TGTGCCAGCTCACCTCTAGGGACAGGGGGCTTCAATTCCGTCAATCAGCCCCAGCATTTT.

In its sample, this clone was seen a few times. The sample holds other DNA sequences that translate to the same CDR3. This rearrangement joins TRBV19 to TRBJ1-2; possible D gene TRBD1, 6 bases. The germline V and J ends were trimmed by 5 bases and 2 bases, with 6 bases remaining between them. Per germline, CDR1 LNHDA and CDR2 SQIVND (reference sequence). The CDR3 totals 12 residues. This CDR3 reads CASSGQNYGYTF. DNA of the CDR3: TGTGCCAGTAGTGGACAGAACTATGGCTACACCTTC.

The V gene is TRBV19, the J gene TRBJ1-5, with D uncertain. Germline assignment: CDR1 LNHDA and CDR2 SQIVND (reference sequence). V was shortened by 3 bases and J by 3 bases, with 9 bases between the two germline ends. CDR3 length: 14 amino acids. The CDR3 loop is CASSILADNQPQHF. The CDR3 bases are TGTGCCAGTAGTATTCTAGCCGACAATCAGCCCCAGCATTTT.

The chain joins TRBV29-1 to TRBJ1-1; D is possibly TRBD1 (6 bases). Trimming removed 5 bases at V and 4 bases at J, with 11 bases between. CDR1 is SQVTM and CDR2 is ANQGSEA in the germline V gene. There are 12 residues in the CDR3. The CDR3 DNA is TGCAGCGTTAAACAGGGTCCCACTGAAGCTTTCTTT. It yields the protein CSVKQGPTEAFF.

The rearrangement links TRBV2 to TRBJ2-3, with D possibly being TRBD1 (6 bases). The CDR3 covers 16 residues. Germline assignment: CDR1 SNHLY and CDR2 FYNNEI. Trimming removed 2 bases at V and 4 bases at J, with 16 bases between. The DNA of the CDR3 is TGTGCCAGCAGTGAACTCACAGGGTTTGAGCCAGATACGCAGTATTTT. This sequence encodes CASSELTGFEPDTQYF.

V is TRBV5-1 and J is TRBJ1-6, with 7 bases matching TRBD1. CDR1 and CDR2 from the germline V gene are SGHRS and YFSETQ. J was trimmed by 8 bases and V by 0 bases; bases with no gene match: 5. CDR3 length: 15 amino acids. CDR3 coding DNA: TGCGCCAGCAGCTTGGACAGGGGACGGGATTCACCCCTCCACTTT. Translation: CASSLDRGRDSPLHF.